The clone carrying this TCR beta chain turned up a few times. Its antigen is unidentified. The data belong to a study of response to subunit inactivated influenza vaccine. TCRdb redid the calling of the RT-PCR reads with MiXCR, one entry per CDR3 protein. The sample holds roughly 760,000 distinct CDR3 sequences; around 21% are singletons and the top ten take roughly 10%. CDR3 length equals 16 residues. CDR1 and CDR2 from the germline V gene are MNHEY and SVGAGI. V was cut by 0 bases and J by 3 bases, with 12 bases left in between. Study-wide results and limits: Authors suggested each seasonal influenza vaccination recruits few new T cells.

The receptor's source is a man aged 50 or older who received an inactivated influenza vaccine. The chain joins TRBV6-5 to TRBJ1-5, with D unclear. The sequencing here drew on PBMCs from blood, taken 4 to 6 days after vaccination. CDR3 residues: CASSYSRHSTNQPQHF. The CDR3 bases are TGTGCCAGCAGTTACTCGAGACATTCGACCAATCAGCCCCAGCATTTT.